The next 2 T cell receptor beta chains were all read from a single sample in a study of cytomegalovirus exposure and HLA in healthy donors. Primers: 60 Vbeta forward and 13 Jbeta reverse. Profiled with immunoSEQ multiplex PCR; TCRdb holds only in-frame clones, not every one. The sample includes roughly 150,000 clones, about four fifths seen only once; the top ten take approximately 4.3%. The sample consisted of PBMCs. The receptors stem from a man aged 25-40 years in good health.

J is TRBJ1-4 and V is TRBV28; the D gene is possibly TRBD1 (6 bases). V shed 6 bases and J shed 10 bases, with 12 bases lying between them. The CDR3 contains 12 residues. The germline V gene has CDR1 MDHEN and CDR2 SYDVKM. The CDR3 region has the DNA TGTGCCAGCAGACAGGGAGGGGGAAAACTGTTTTTT. It specifies CASRQGGGKLFF.

V and J are TRBV5-1 and TRBJ2-3; TRBD2 might be the D (5 bases). Trimming cost V 1 base and J 4 bases, with 16 bases left between them. The CDR3 length is 16 residues. The germline V gene has CDR1 SGHRS and CDR2 YFSETQ. CDR3 in DNA: TGCGCCAGCAGCTTGTGGAGGACGAGACGGTCAGATACGCAGTATTTT. Translated: CASSLWRTRRSDTQYF.